Shown below are 31 T cell receptor beta chains from a single sample sequenced in a study of tumor-infiltrating lymphocytes in glioblastoma multiforme. Multiple V-beta primers and a C-beta primer amplified TCRB from RNA. TCRdb fed the multiplex PCR reads into MiXCR, producing one record per CDR3 protein. The sample has about 12,000 distinct CDR3 sequences, roughly 68% seen once. The sample consisted of brain tumor tissue. The receptors shown here come from a male donor with glioblastoma.

By share, this clonotype counts as large (0.1 to 1%). CDR3 bases: TGTGCCAGCAGCTTAGTCCCCGCTAGCGGCACCTACAATGAGCAGTTCTTC. Encoded protein: CASSLVPASGTYNEQFF. The rearrangement links TRBV11-2 to TRBJ2-1; TRBD2 agrees at 7 bases. The CDR3 is 17 residues long. Germline V gene sequence: CDR1 SGHAT, CDR2 FQNNGV. V lost 1 base to trimming and J lost 2 bases; unmatched junction nucleotides: 8.

The chain links TRBV7-9 to TRBJ2-6; D is unclear. Trimming pared 11 bases from V and 4 bases from J, leaving 15 bases between. The CDR3 totals 14 residues. The germline gives CDR1 SEHNR, CDR2 FQNEAQ (reference sequence). In DNA form, the CDR3 reads TGTGCCTGCGGCAACCCGTCAGGGGCCAACGTCCTGACTTTC. Amino acid sequence: CACGNPSGANVLTF.

The chain carries TRBV14 and TRBJ2-3, with TRBD2 identical over 10 bases. Germline loops: CDR1 SGHDN, CDR2 FVKESK. The ends lost 5 bases at V and 6 bases at J; junction bases unmatched: 11. The CDR3 spans 16 residues. In DNA form, the CDR3 reads TGTGCCAGCAGCTATGAGGGAGCGGGAGGGGTCGATACGCAGTATTTT. Translated, it gives CASSYEGAGGVDTQYF. Complete variable domain (other parts from reference TRBV14 and TRBJ2-3): EAGVTQFPSHSVIEKGQTVTLRCDPISGHDNLYWYRRVMGKEIKFLLHFVKESKQDESGMPNNRFLAERTGGTYSTLKVQPAELEDSGVYFCASSYEGAGGVDTQYFGPGTRLTVL.

The chain uses TRBV6-5 and TRBJ2-7, with 7 bases identical to TRBD1. From germline, CDR1 is MNHEY and CDR2 SVGAGI. J lost 4 bases, V lost 3 bases, and 6 bases had no gene match. This CDR3 has 14 amino acids. CDR3 amino acids: CASSYSTGMYEQYF. The CDR3 region has the DNA TGTGCCAGCAGTTATTCGACAGGGATGTACGAGCAGTACTTC.

The chain uses TRBV10-3 and TRBJ2-3; D uncertain. Matching the DNA end better, TRBJ1-5 makes the J call doubtful. Germline-derived CDR1 and CDR2 are ENHRY and SYGVKD. This CDR3 comprises 14 residues. CDR3 in amino acids: CAISLGKYTDTQHF. DNA of the CDR3: TGTGCCATCAGTCTAGGTAAATACACAGATACTCAGCATTTT.

The V gene is TRBV28, the J gene TRBJ1-2; D is possibly TRBD1 (5 bases). The CDR3 runs 13 residues. CDR1 and CDR2 (germline): MDHEN, SYDVKM. V was shortened by 6 bases and J by 6 bases, with 14 bases between the two germline ends. In DNA, the CDR3 is TGTGCCAGCAGCCTGGGACCTTACAATGGCTACACCTTC. This codes for CASSLGPYNGYTF.

Regarding this clonotype: An end of the junction differs from the germline gene, which may be a read error. The rearrangement links TRBV20-1 to TRBJ1-1, with 7 nucleotides matching TRBD1. There are 13 residues in the CDR3. The germline V gene encodes CDR1 DFQATT and CDR2 SNEGSKA (reference sequence). The DNA of the CDR3 is TGCAGTGCTGTTTGGGACGAGGGGGCTGAAGCCTTCTTT. It encodes CSAVWDEGAEAFF.

Regarding this clonotype: An end of the junction does not agree with germline; a read error may underlie this. V is TRBV12-3 or TRBV12-4 and J is TRBJ1-2, with unresolved D. The CDR3 is made up of 12 amino acids. In DNA form, the CDR3 reads TGTGCCAGCAGCTCGGCTAACTGTGGCTACACCTTC. The encoded protein is CASSSANCGYTF.

With regard to this clonotype: A junction boundary mismatches the germline segment, possibly from a read error. This chain connects TRBV3-1 to TRBJ2-1, with D perhaps TRBD1 or TRBD2 (5 bases each). The CDR3 spans 17 residues. From germline, CDR1 is LGHDT and CDR2 YNNKEL (reference sequence). The CDR3 DNA sequence: TGTGCCAGCAGCCAATTTGGGGGATTATACTCCTACAATGCGCAGTTATTC. This codes for CASSQFGGLYSYNAQLF.

With respect to this clonotype: The CDR3 end shows no conserved phenylalanine or tryptophan, and so a read error is likely. J is TRBJ2-2 and V is TRBV11-2; 7 bases are shared with TRBD2. The CDR3 is made up of 20 amino acids. Per germline, CDR1 SGHAT and CDR2 FQNNGV. CDR3 sequence reads: CGSTPSFGQGLAVNTGELFY. As DNA, the CDR3 is TGCGGCAGCACCCCCTCATTCGGCCAAGGGCTAGCGGTAAACACCGGGGAGCTGTTTTAT.

V usage is TRBV20-1 and J usage is TRBJ2-3, with no clear D. V was clipped by 5 bases and J by 0 bases, with 9 bases between them. The CDR3 is 13 amino acids. Germline-derived CDR1 and CDR2 are DFQATT and SNEGSKA (reference sequence). The CDR3 region has the DNA TGCAGTGCTTTGAGGCGTAGCACAGATACGCAGTATTTT. Amino acids: CSALRRSTDTQYF.

This clonotype was detected only a few times. The chain is built from TRBV9 and TRBJ2-3; 8 positions match TRBD1. This CDR3 is 15 amino acids long. From germline, CDR1 is SGDLS and CDR2 YYNGEE. With 4 bases clipped from V and 2 bases from J, the junction kept 6 bases outside the gene matches. This CDR3 is CASSPGQEITDTQYF. CDR3 nucleotides: TGTGCCAGCAGCCCGGGACAGGAGATCACAGATACGCAGTATTTT.

The CDR3: CASSQEGFTGELFF. As DNA, the CDR3 is TGTGCCAGCAGCCAAGAGGGTTTCACCGGGGAGCTGTTTTTT. V is TRBV3-1 and J is TRBJ2-2; D call uncertain. This CDR3 region has 14 residues. The V and J ends lost 0 bases and 4 bases respectively, with 6 bases between them. Germline V gives CDR1 LGHDT, CDR2 YNNKEL (reference sequence).

This clonotype was recorded at least ten times. The chain carries TRBV28 and TRBJ2-3, with 8 positions matching TRBD2. The length of the CDR3 is 15 residues. Germline values: CDR1 MDHEN, CDR2 SYDVKM. V gave up 2 bases and J gave up 3 bases; unmatched junction bases: 4. In DNA, the CDR3 is TGTGCCAGCAGTTTACCTAGCGGGTTAACAGATACGCAGTATTTT. This gives the protein CASSLPSGLTDTQYF. The entire variable domain, with the rest obtained from reference TRBV28 and TRBJ2-3, is as follows: DVKVTQSSRYLVKRTGEKVFLECVQDMDHENMFWYRQDPGLGLRLIYFSYDVKMKEKGDIPEGYSVSREKKERFSLILESASTNQTSMYLCASSLPSGLTDTQYFGPGTRLTVL.

V is TRBV6-6 and J is TRBJ1-1; D is ambiguous. Trimming removed 0 bases from V and 4 bases from J, with 12 bases in between. The germline CDR1 and CDR2 sequences are MNHNY and SVGAGI (reference sequence). There are 15 residues in the CDR3. CDR3 amino acids: CASSYSSAEATEAFF. CDR3 bases: TGTGCCAGCAGTTACTCGTCAGCGGAGGCCACTGAAGCTTTCTTT.

As concerns this clonotype: This likely comes from a read error, as the CDR3 has no conserved phenylalanine or tryptophan at its end. The chain couples TRBV12-3 or TRBV12-4 to TRBJ2-3, with a weak D call TRBD2 (5 bases). The length of the CDR3 is 14 residues. Trimming stripped 7 bases from V and 0 bases from J, with 11 bases between. DNA of the CDR3: TGTGCCAGCAAACCGGGATCAAGCACAGATACGCAGTATCTT. Its protein is CASKPGSSTDTQYL.

The chain links TRBV20-1 to TRBJ2-1; D is perhaps TRBD1 or TRBD2 (6 bases each). The V gene lost 6 bases and the J gene lost 6 bases, with 18 bases spanning the gap. This CDR3 has 14 residues. Germline V gives CDR1 DFQATT, CDR2 SNEGSKA (reference sequence). The CDR3 DNA reads TGCAGTGCCACTGAGGCGGGACACCTCAATGAGCAGTTCTTC. This gives the protein CSATEAGHLNEQFF.

This clonotype was recorded at least ten times. The rearrangement links TRBV6-4 to TRBJ2-7; a possible D gene is TRBD1 (5 bases). Germline V gene data show CDR1 as MRHNA and CDR2 as SNTAGT. There are 15 residues in the CDR3. Trimming pared 2 bases from V and 0 bases from J, leaving 11 bases between. This CDR3 is CASSDGAESSYEQYF. CDR3 sequence (DNA): TGTGCCAGCAGTGACGGGGCGGAGAGCTCCTACGAGCAGTACTTC.

The chain recombines TRBV20-1 with TRBJ2-7; D is possibly TRBD1 or TRBD2 (5 bases each). The germline V and J ends were trimmed by 6 bases and 0 bases, with 12 bases remaining between them. Germline values: CDR1 DFQATT, CDR2 SNEGSKA (reference sequence). This CDR3 is 13 amino acids long. This CDR3 reads CSARDPSSYEQYF. In nucleotides, the CDR3 is TGCAGTGCCAGGGACCCGAGCTCCTACGAGCAGTACTTC.

This clonotype has ten or more counts. CDR3 nucleotide sequence: TGTGCCAGGGAGACTGGCTACAATGAGCAGTTCTTC. Translating gives CARETGYNEQFF. This chain connects TRBV2 to TRBJ2-1; D is unclear. CDR3 length equals 12 residues. Germline V gene data show CDR1 as SNHLY and CDR2 as FYNNEI. With 9 bases removed from V and 3 bases from J, the gap between germline ends came to 9 bases.

The CDR3: CSASTLGSTAIEQYV. The CDR3 DNA reads TGCAGTGCTAGCACACTCGGGAGTACGGCCATCGAGCAGTACGTC. This rearrangement joins TRBV20-1 to TRBJ2-7; possibly TRBD2 for D (6 bases). Germline loops: CDR1 DFQATT, CDR2 SNEGSKA (reference sequence). Trimming pared 3 bases from V and 6 bases from J, leaving 21 bases between. This CDR3 comprises 15 residues.

By share of the sample, this clonotype is medium-sized. The chain uses TRBV12-3 or TRBV12-4 and TRBJ1-1; D is ambiguous. CDR3 length equals 15 residues. The V end lost 1 base, the J end lost 4 bases, and 13 bases lay between the germline ends. CDR3 region: CASSLGGFLGTEAFF. The CDR3 DNA sequence: TGTGCCAGCAGTTTAGGTGGGTTTTTAGGCACTGAAGCTTTCTTT.

The chain carries TRBV9 and TRBJ1-6, with D perhaps TRBD1 (5 bases). Germline lookup yields CDR1 SGDLS and CDR2 YYNGEE. V was shortened by 0 bases and J by 7 bases, with 14 bases between the two germline ends. The CDR3 is made up of 16 amino acids. In nucleotides, the CDR3 is TGTGCCAGCAGCGTAGCCCCGGACAACCTCAATTCACCCCTCCACTTT. Amino acids: CASSVAPDNLNSPLHF.

Remarks on this clonotype: The CDR3 end shows no conserved phenylalanine or tryptophan, and so a read error is likely. The DNA is omitted, as the CDR3 cannot be located on it reliably, and the CDR3 follows TCRdb's listing. The chain employs TRBV20-1 and TRBJ2-1; the table's TRBD1 call for D was not verified on the DNA. Germline V gives CDR1 DFQATT, CDR2 SNEGSKA (reference sequence). Counting both end residues, the CDR3 totals 14 amino acids. CDR3 region: CSARDEAGLYEKFL.

Concerning this clonotype: At one end the junction does not follow the germline gene, possibly because of a read error. This chain uses TRBV5-1 with TRBJ1-1; D remains unclear. The CDR3 covers 13 residues. Per the germline V gene, CDR1 is SGHRS and CDR2 is YFSETQ. CDR3 in amino acids: CASSLNMNTEASF. The CDR3 nucleotides are TGCGCTAGCAGCTTGAACATGAACACTGAAGCTTCCTTT. The full variable domain, in which reference TRBV5-1 and TRBJ1-1 provide the parts outside the CDR3, is KAGVTQTPRYLIKTRGQQVTLSCSPISGHRSVSWYQQTPGQGLQFLFEYFSETQRNKGNFPGRFSGRQFSNSRSEMNVSTLELGDSALYLCASSLNMNTEASFGQGTRLTVV.

The chain joins TRBV20-1 to TRBJ2-3; TRBD2 matches 7 bases. Looked up from germline, CDR1 is DFQATT and CDR2 is SNEGSKA (reference sequence). The CDR3 is made up of 17 amino acids. V lost 0 bases to trimming and J lost 3 bases; unmatched junction nucleotides: 12. The CDR3 nucleotides are TGCAGTGCTAGAGATTGGGGTGCGGGAGTAGGTACAGATACGCAGTATTTT. Amino acid sequence: CSARDWGAGVGTDTQYF.

This clonotype was seen many times. The CDR3 spells CASSQDPASSSTDTQYF. In DNA, the CDR3 is TGTGCCAGCAGCCAAGATCCGGCAAGTTCTAGCACAGATACGCAGTATTTT. This chain connects TRBV14 to TRBJ2-3, with D unresolved. The CDR3 totals 17 residues. The V and J ends lost 0 bases and 0 bases respectively, with 13 bases between them. Germline loops: CDR1 SGHDN, CDR2 FVKESK. Looking up the rest from reference TRBV14 and TRBJ2-3 gives the full variable domain: EAGVTQFPSHSVIEKGQTVTLRCDPISGHDNLYWYRRVMGKEIKFLLHFVKESKQDESGMPNNRFLAERTGGTYSTLKVQPAELEDSGVYFCASSQDPASSSTDTQYFGPGTRLTVL.

The chain has TRBV11-1 and TRBJ2-7, with D perhaps TRBD1 (5 bases). The J call is uncertain, as TRBJ2-1 better fits the DNA end. This CDR3 region has 12 residues. Germline CDR1 reads SGHAT; CDR2 reads FQDESV (reference sequence). In DNA form, the CDR3 reads TGTGCCAGCAGAGGACAAGGGCGCGAGCAGTTCTTC. Amino acids: CASRGQGREQFF.

For this clonotype: The junction differs from germline at one of its ends, possibly a read error. This chain joins TRBV7-9 and TRBJ2-1; 10 nucleotides align to TRBD2. CDR1 SEHNR and CDR2 FQNEAQ come from the germline V gene (reference sequence). This CDR3 region has 14 residues. Here the CDR3 DNA reads TGTGCAAGCAGCTTTGAGTCTCTAGCGGGAGATAAGTTCTTC. Translating gives CASSFESLAGDKFF.

This sequence joins TRBV11-2 and TRBJ2-7; D is undetermined. The CDR3 is 14 amino acids. V lost 0 bases and J lost 1, with 7 bases in between. Per the germline V gene, CDR1 is SGHAT and CDR2 is FQNNGV. As DNA, the CDR3 is TGTGCCAGCAGCTTAGATGTTCGTTCCTACGAGCAGTACTTC. The encoded protein is CASSLDVRSYEQYF.

The V gene is TRBV4-2, the J gene TRBJ2-1; D is perhaps TRBD2 (6 bases). V was shortened by 4 bases and J by 9 bases, with 25 bases between the two germline ends. Germline V gives CDR1 LGHNA, CDR2 YNFKEQ. The CDR3 spans 17 residues. CDR3 protein: CASSLYRGIPIEGEQFF. The CDR3 DNA follows: TGTGCCAGCAGCCTATACCGGGGGATTCCTATTGAGGGTGAGCAGTTCTTC.